What follows are 27 T cell receptor beta chains derived from one specimen sequenced in a study of cytomegalovirus exposure and HLA in healthy donors. Researchers ran the PCR with 60 Vbeta and 13 Jbeta primers. The method was immunoSEQ multiplex PCR; TCRdb's version includes in-frame clones alone and lacks a portion of them. The table has 150,000 to 200,000 clones, around three quarters seen once. The sequencing sample was made of PBMCs. Source of these receptors: a woman aged 40 to 50 in good health and CMV-seronegative.

CDR3 region: CSVARGQGNYGYTF. CDR3 sequence (DNA): TGCAGCGTTGCCCGTGGACAGGGAAACTATGGCTACACCTTC. This chain connects TRBV29-1 to TRBJ1-2; TRBD1 aligns across 8 bases. The CDR3 extends over 14 amino acids. Germline V gene data show CDR1 as SQVTM and CDR2 as ANQGSEA. The ends lost 4 bases at V and 2 bases at J; junction bases unmatched: 6.

Details on this clone: One junction end disagrees with the germline gene, perhaps due to a read error. The V gene is TRBV7-7, the J gene TRBJ1-3, with D maybe TRBD1 (6 bases). This CDR3 contains 15 residues. Germline CDR1 is SSHAT and CDR2 is FNYEAQ (reference sequence). CDR3 sequence reads: CASSYDRSSGNTIYF. For the CDR3, the DNA is TGTGCTAGCAGTTACGACAGGAGCTCTGGAAACACCATATATTTT.

The V and J genes are TRBV7-2 and TRBJ2-1; 11 positions agree with TRBD2. CDR3 size: 16 residues. The V gene end was trimmed by 5 bases and the J gene end by 12 bases; junction bases not matched to a gene: 15. Germline CDR1 SGHTA, CDR2 FQGNSA. The CDR3 coding sequence is TGTGCCAGCAGCACCGATTATAGCGGGGGGGCTATGGGGCAGTTCTTC. It is translated as CASSTDYSGGAMGQFF.

The chain uses TRBV9 and TRBJ2-1; 9 positions match TRBD1. CDR1 SGDLS and CDR2 YYNGEE come from the germline V gene. Trimming cost V 4 bases and J 8 bases; bases outside gene matches: 7. The CDR3 runs to 14 residues. The CDR3: CASSTWDRVDEQFF. The CDR3 nucleotides are TGTGCCAGCAGCACCTGGGACAGGGTTGATGAGCAGTTCTTC.

This sequence joins TRBV7-9 and TRBJ2-1; possible D gene TRBD2, 5 bases. Germline CDR1 and CDR2: SEHNR and FQNEAQ (reference sequence). Trimming shortened V by 5 bases and J by 2 bases, and 13 bases separated the two germline ends. The CDR3 has 15 residues. This CDR3 reads CASSPGRDTYNEQFF. The CDR3 nucleotides read TGTGCCAGCAGCCCCGGCCGGGATACCTACAATGAGCAGTTCTTC.

The chain combines TRBV5-8 with TRBJ2-5, with D maybe TRBD2 (5 bases). Germline values: CDR1 SGHTS, CDR2 YDEGEE. The CDR3 consists of 17 residues. Trimming stripped 0 bases from V and 2 bases from J, with 17 bases between. The CDR3 sequence is CASSLELEWERQETQYF. The CDR3 DNA follows: TGTGCCAGCAGCTTGGAGTTGGAGTGGGAGAGGCAAGAGACCCAGTACTTC.

This clone has just a few counts. The gene calls are TRBV18 and TRBJ1-6; D is perhaps TRBD1 (6 bases). CDR1 is KGHSH and CDR2 is LQKENI in the germline V gene. The CDR3 runs 15 residues. Trimming left V 5 bases short and J 7 bases short, with 15 bases between. The CDR3 DNA reads as TGTGCCAGCTCATCATCTTCGAGGGGGAATTCACCCCTCCACTTT. Protein product: CASSSSSRGNSPLHF.

This clone was seen a few times. The V and J genes are TRBV10-3 and TRBJ1-1; D uncertain. The CDR3 runs 13 residues. Germline assignment: CDR1 ENHRY and CDR2 SYGVKD. The germline V and J ends were trimmed by 3 bases and 3 bases, with 8 bases remaining between them. Here the CDR3 reads CAISDWEDTEAFF. The CDR3 DNA reads TGTGCCATCAGTGACTGGGAGGACACTGAAGCTTTCTTT.

This CDR3 reads CASSSGWTDLYNEQFF. CDR3 nucleotide sequence: TGCGCCAGCAGCTCCGGATGGACAGACCTCTACAATGAGCAGTTCTTC. The V and J genes are TRBV5-1 and TRBJ2-1, with D possibly TRBD1 on 6 matching bases. Germline V lookup: CDR1 SGHRS, CDR2 YFSETQ. V dropped 3 bases and J dropped 3 bases, with 16 bases sitting between them. The CDR3 spans 16 residues.

This clone appeared once. This rearrangement joins TRBV6-5 to TRBJ1-1; D gene unclear. The V and J ends lost 8 bases and 11 bases respectively, with 15 bases between them. This CDR3 is built from 11 residues. Germline V gene lookup returns CDR1 MNHEY and CDR2 SVGAGI. CDR3 amino acids: CASGKGVGAFF. The CDR3, as DNA: TGTGCCAGCGGTAAGGGAGTTGGGGCTTTCTTT.

The V and J genes are TRBV5-1 and TRBJ2-7; no definite D call. Trimming took off 3 bases at V and 3 bases at J, with 10 bases between the two ends. This CDR3 contains 13 residues. Germline values: CDR1 SGHRS, CDR2 YFSETQ. Here the CDR3 reads CASSSTTHYEQYF. CDR3 nucleotides: TGCGCCAGCAGCTCTACTACCCACTACGAGCAGTACTTC.

The V call is TRBV11-2, the J call TRBJ2-7; 9 bases are shared with TRBD2. The CDR3 contains 16 residues. The germline V gene encodes CDR1 SGHAT and CDR2 FQNNGV. Losses at the gene ends were 4 bases for V and 2 bases for J; bases not matched to a gene: 9. The chain's CDR3 is CASSSRLAGDPYEQYF. The CDR3 nucleotides read TGTGCCAGCAGCTCTAGGTTAGCGGGGGATCCCTACGAGCAGTACTTC.

V usage is TRBV5-1 and J usage is TRBJ1-3; D gene uncertain. V lost 7 bases and J 4 bases, leaving 15 bases between the germline ends. From germline, CDR1 is SGHRS and CDR2 YFSETQ. This CDR3 has 14 residues. CDR3 residues: CASGLAGGGNTIYF. In DNA, the CDR3 is TGCGCCAGCGGTTTGGCTGGAGGCGGAAACACCATATATTTT.

The V and J genes are TRBV4-2 and TRBJ2-5; 9 bases are shared with TRBD2. This CDR3 region has 17 residues. Looked up from germline, CDR1 is LGHNA and CDR2 is YNFKEQ. Trimming cost V 0 bases and J 5 bases; bases outside gene matches: 10. This chain's CDR3 is CASSQEPSGKGGETQYF. Here the CDR3 DNA reads TGTGCCAGCAGCCAAGAACCTAGCGGGAAAGGGGGGGAGACCCAGTACTTC.

The chain combines TRBV5-6 with TRBJ1-2; TRBD1 agrees at 7 bases. This CDR3 is built from 15 residues. CDR1 SGHDT and CDR2 YYEEEE come from the germline V gene. Unmatched junction bases numbered 6, after V lost 4 bases and J lost 0 bases. The CDR3 loop reads CASSRLTGPNYGYTF. CDR3 DNA sequence: TGTGCCAGCAGCCGTCTGACAGGGCCTAACTATGGCTACACCTTC.

The gene calls are TRBV6-1 and TRBJ1-2; D gene ambiguous. V lost 8 bases to trimming and J lost 8 bases, with 12 bases between them. Germline V gene sequence: CDR1 MNHNS, CDR2 SASEGT. The CDR3 contains 11 residues. CDR3 in amino acids: CASGPGKGYTF. DNA for the CDR3: TGTGCCAGCGGCCCGGGTAAGGGCTACACCTTC.

The rearrangement links TRBV7-3 to TRBJ2-2; 13 nucleotides match TRBD2. The ends lost 3 bases at V and 4 bases at J; junction bases unmatched: 8. CDR1 and CDR2 (germline): SGHTA, FQGTGA. The CDR3 spans 18 residues. CDR3 region: CASSFTGTSGVGTGELFF. The CDR3 DNA sequence: TGTGCCAGCAGCTTTACCGGGACTAGCGGGGTGGGCACCGGGGAGCTGTTTTTT.

The chain couples TRBV5-1 to TRBJ2-7, with D unresolved. Germline CDR1 reads SGHRS; CDR2 reads YFSETQ. Trimming pared 3 bases from V and 1 base from J, leaving 8 bases between. The CDR3 spans 13 residues. The CDR3 region is CASSSAISYEQYF. The CDR3 coding sequence is TGCGCCAGCAGCTCAGCGATATCCTACGAGCAGTACTTC.

The chain uses TRBV5-4 and TRBJ2-5; D is perhaps TRBD1 (5 bases). V gave up 3 bases and J gave up 1 base, with 13 bases separating them. This CDR3 has 15 amino acids. CDR1 is SGHNT, CDR2 YYREEE, per germline (reference sequence). CDR3 sequence: CASSYSQGRQETQYF. CDR3 nucleotides: TGTGCCAGCAGCTACTCGCAGGGTCGCCAAGAGACCCAGTACTTC.

The V call is TRBV5-6, the J call TRBJ1-2; 7 bases fit TRBD1. Germline CDR1 SGHDT, CDR2 YYEEEE. V was pared by 0 bases and J by 5 bases, with 4 bases of the junction left unmatched. The CDR3 totals 14 residues. CDR3 sequence: CASSLGQGTYGYTF. In nucleotides, the CDR3 is TGTGCCAGCAGCTTGGGACAGGGAACTTATGGCTACACCTTC.

The chain combines TRBV30 with TRBJ2-2; perhaps TRBD1 as D (5 bases). CDR1 and CDR2 from the germline V gene are GTSNPN and SVGIG (reference sequence). The CDR3 loop spans 13 amino acids. V lost 2 bases and J 5 bases, leaving 9 bases between the germline ends. CDR3 nucleotides: TGTGCCTGGAGTTCTGGGGCAACCGGGGAGCTGTTTTTT. It encodes CAWSSGATGELFF.

In its sample, this clone was seen a few times. This chain uses TRBV30 with TRBJ1-1; a weak D match, TRBD1 (5 bases). This CDR3 comprises 11 residues. V was trimmed by 5 bases and J by 6 bases, leaving 10 bases between them. Germline V gives CDR1 GTSNPN, CDR2 SVGIG (reference sequence). CDR3 DNA: TGTGCCTGGGGAGGGGTCGCTGAAGCTTTCTTT. Protein: CAWGGVAEAFF.

This clone was counted a few times. This sample includes further DNA sequences coding for the same CDR3. V gene TRBV19 combines with J gene TRBJ1-2, with TRBD1 as a possible D gene (6 bases). V shed 6 bases and J shed 1 base, with 9 bases lying between them. CDR3 length: 13 residues. CDR1 LNHDA and CDR2 SQIVND come from the germline V gene (reference sequence). This CDR3 reads CASSPDSNYGYTF. The CDR3 coding sequence is TGTGCCAGTAGCCCGGACAGTAACTATGGCTACACCTTC.

V gene TRBV19 combines with J gene TRBJ1-1; D possibly corresponds to TRBD1 (5 bases). The V gene's germline CDR1 is LNHDA and CDR2 SQIVND (reference sequence). The CDR3 extends over 13 amino acids. V lost 2 bases to trimming and J lost 8 bases, with 12 bases between them. CDR3 region: CASSIISGPEAFF. The CDR3 region has the DNA TGTGCCAGTAGTATAATTTCAGGGCCCGAAGCTTTCTTT.

This clone was observed a few times. The chain recombines TRBV4-3 with TRBJ1-4; D is ambiguous. V lost 6 bases, J lost 4 bases, and 9 bases lay in between. CDR3 size: 13 residues. Germline V gives CDR1 LGHNA, CDR2 YSLEER. The CDR3 DNA is TGCGCCAGCAGTTCGAAGCGTAATGAAAAACTGTTTTTT. This sequence encodes CASSSKRNEKLFF.

In this sample, this clone turned up a few times. This sequence joins TRBV19 and TRBJ2-2, with D tentatively TRBD2 (6 bases). V was pared by 7 bases and J by 4 bases, with 13 bases between. There are 14 residues in the CDR3. Germline V gives CDR1 LNHDA, CDR2 SQIVND (reference sequence). The CDR3 nucleotides read TGTGCCAGTATTGAGGGAGCGGGCACCGGGGAGCTGTTTTTT. Residues: CASIEGAGTGELFF.

This clone was detected once. The rearrangement joins TRBV18 to TRBJ2-7, with D tentatively TRBD2 (5 bases). The CDR3 extends over 15 amino acids. The germline CDR1 and CDR2 sequences are KGHSH and LQKENI. Trimming removed 3 bases from V and 3 bases from J, with 15 bases in between. This CDR3 reads CASSPPGGYLYEQYF. DNA of the CDR3: TGTGCCAGCTCACCCCCCGGAGGATACCTCTACGAGCAGTACTTC.